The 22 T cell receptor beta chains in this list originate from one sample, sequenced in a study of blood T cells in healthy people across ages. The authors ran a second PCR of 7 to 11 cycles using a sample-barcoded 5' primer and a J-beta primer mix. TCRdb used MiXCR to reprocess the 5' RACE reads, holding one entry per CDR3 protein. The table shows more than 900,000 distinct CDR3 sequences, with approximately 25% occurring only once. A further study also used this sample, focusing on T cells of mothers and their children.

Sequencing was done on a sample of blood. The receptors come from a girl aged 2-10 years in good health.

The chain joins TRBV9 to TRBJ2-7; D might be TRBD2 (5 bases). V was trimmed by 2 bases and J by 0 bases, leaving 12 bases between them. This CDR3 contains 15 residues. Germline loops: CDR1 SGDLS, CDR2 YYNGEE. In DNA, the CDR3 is TGTGCCAGCAGCGTCGGGGTGGCAAGCTCCTACGAGCAGTACTTC. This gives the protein CASSVGVASSYEQYF.

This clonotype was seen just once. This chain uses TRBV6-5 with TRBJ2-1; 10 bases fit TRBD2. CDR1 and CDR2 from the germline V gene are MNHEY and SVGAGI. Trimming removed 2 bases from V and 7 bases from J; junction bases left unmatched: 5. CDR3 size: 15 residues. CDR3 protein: CASSYGSGRLNEQFF. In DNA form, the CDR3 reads TGTGCCAGCAGTTACGGTAGCGGGAGGCTAAATGAGCAGTTCTTC.

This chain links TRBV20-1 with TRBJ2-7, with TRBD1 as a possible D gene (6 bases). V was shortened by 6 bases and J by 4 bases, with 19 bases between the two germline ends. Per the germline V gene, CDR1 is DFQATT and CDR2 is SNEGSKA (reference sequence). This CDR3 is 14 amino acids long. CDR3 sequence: CSAIPQGLVYEQYF. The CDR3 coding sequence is TGCAGTGCCATCCCACAGGGTCTGGTATACGAGCAGTACTTC.

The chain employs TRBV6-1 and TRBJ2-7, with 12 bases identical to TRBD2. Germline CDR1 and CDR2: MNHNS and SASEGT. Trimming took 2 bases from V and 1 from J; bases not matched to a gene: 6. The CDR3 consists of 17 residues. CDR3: CASSEKRTSGDSYEQYF. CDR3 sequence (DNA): TGTGCCAGCAGTGAAAAGAGGACTAGCGGGGATTCCTACGAGCAGTACTTC.

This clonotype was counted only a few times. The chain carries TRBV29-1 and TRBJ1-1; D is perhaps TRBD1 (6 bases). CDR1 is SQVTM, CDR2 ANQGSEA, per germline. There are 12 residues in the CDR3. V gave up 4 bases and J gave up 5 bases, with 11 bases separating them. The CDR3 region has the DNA TGCAGCGTTGGCGGGGGGACAACTGAAGCTTTCTTT. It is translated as CSVGGGTTEAFF.

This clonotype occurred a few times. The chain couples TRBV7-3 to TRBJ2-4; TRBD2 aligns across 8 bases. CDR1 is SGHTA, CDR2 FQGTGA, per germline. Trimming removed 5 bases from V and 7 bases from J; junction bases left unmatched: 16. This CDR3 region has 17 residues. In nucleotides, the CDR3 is TGTGCCAGCAGCGCCCGAGACCCAGCGGGGGTTCCGAACATTCAGTACTTC. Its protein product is CASSARDPAGVPNIQYF. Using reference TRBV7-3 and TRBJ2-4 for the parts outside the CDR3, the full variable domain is GAGVSQTPSNKVTEKGKYVELRCDPISGHTALYWYRQSLGQGPEFLIYFQGTGAADDSGLPNDRFFAVRPEGSVSTLKIQRTERGDSAVYLCASSARDPAGVPNIQYFGAGTRLSVL.

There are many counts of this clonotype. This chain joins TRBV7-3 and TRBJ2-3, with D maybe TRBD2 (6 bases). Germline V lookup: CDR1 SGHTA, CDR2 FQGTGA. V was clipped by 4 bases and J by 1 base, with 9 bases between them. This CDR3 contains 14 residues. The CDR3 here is CASSSSGRTDTQYF. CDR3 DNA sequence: TGTGCCAGCAGCTCAAGCGGGCGCACAGATACGCAGTATTTT.

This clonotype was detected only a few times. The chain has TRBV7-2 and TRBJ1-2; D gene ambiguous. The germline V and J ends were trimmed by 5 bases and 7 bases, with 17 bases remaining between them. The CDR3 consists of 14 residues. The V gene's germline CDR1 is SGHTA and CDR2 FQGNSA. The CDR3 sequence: CASSPTLVDSGYTF. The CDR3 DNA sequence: TGTGCCAGCAGCCCTACCCTTGTGGATAGTGGCTACACCTTC.

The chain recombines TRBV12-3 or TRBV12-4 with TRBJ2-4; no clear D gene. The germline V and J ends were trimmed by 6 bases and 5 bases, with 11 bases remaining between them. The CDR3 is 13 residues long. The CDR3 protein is CASSWGPENIQYF. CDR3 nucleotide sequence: TGTGCCAGCAGCTGGGGTCCGGAAAACATTCAGTACTTC.

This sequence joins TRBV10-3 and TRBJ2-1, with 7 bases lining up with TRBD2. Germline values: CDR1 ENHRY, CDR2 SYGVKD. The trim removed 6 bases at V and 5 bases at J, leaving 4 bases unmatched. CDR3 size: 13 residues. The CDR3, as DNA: TGTGCCATCAGAAGCGGGACTAACAATGAGCAGTTCTTC. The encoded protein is CAIRSGTNNEQFF.

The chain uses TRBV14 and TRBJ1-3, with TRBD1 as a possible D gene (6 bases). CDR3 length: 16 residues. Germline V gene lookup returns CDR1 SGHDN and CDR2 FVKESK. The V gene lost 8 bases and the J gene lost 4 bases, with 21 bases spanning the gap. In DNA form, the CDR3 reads TGTGCCAGCCTCCTCCGTCGGGGGCTTTCGGGAAACACCATATATTTT. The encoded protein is CASLLRRGLSGNTIYF.

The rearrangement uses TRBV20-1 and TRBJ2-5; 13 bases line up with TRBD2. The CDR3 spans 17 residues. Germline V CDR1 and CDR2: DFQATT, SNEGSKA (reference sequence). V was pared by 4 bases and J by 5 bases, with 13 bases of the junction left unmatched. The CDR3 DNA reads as TGCAGTGCTATAAATCCGGGACTAGCGGGAACGGGGGAGACCCAGTACTTC. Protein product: CSAINPGLAGTGETQYF.

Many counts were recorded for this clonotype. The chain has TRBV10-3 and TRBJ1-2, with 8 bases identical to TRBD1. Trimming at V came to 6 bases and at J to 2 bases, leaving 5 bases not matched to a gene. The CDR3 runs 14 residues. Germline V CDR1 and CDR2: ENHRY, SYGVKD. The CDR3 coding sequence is TGTGCCATCAGACCATGGACAGGGAACTATGGCTACACCTTC. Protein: CAIRPWTGNYGYTF.

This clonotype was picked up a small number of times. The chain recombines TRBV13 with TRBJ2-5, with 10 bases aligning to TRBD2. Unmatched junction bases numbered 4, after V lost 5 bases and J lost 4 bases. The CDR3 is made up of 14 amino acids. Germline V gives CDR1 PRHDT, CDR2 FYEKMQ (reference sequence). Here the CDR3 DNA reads TGTGCCAGCAGCCATGGACTAGCGGTAGAGACCCAGTACTTC. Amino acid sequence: CASSHGLAVETQYF. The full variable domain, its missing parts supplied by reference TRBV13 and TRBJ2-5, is AAGVIQSPRHLIKEKRETATLKCYPIPRHDTVYWYQQGPGQDPQFLISFYEKMQSDKGSIPDRFSAQQFSDYHSELNMSSLELGDSALYFCASSHGLAVETQYFGPGTRLLVL.

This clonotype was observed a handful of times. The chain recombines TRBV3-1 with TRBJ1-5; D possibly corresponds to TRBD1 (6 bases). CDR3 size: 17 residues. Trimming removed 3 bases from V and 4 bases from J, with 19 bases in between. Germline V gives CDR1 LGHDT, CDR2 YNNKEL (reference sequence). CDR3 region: CASSQGYIRGLNQPQHF. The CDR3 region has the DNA TGTGCCAGCAGCCAGGGATACATCAGGGGTTTGAATCAGCCCCAGCATTTT. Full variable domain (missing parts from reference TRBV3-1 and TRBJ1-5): DTAVSQTPKYLVTQMGNDKSIKCEQNLGHDTMYWYKQDSKKFLKIMFSYNNKELIINETVPNRFSPKSPDKAHLNLHINSLELGDSAVYFCASSQGYIRGLNQPQHFGDGTRLSIL.

The CDR3 spells CASSLAGTFSGANVLTF. The CDR3 bases are TGTGCCAGCAGCTTAGCCGGGACCTTTTCTGGGGCCAACGTCCTGACTTTC. This sequence joins TRBV7-2 and TRBJ2-6, with D perhaps being TRBD1 or TRBD2 (5 bases each). The germline V gene has CDR1 SGHTA and CDR2 FQGNSA. The length of the CDR3 is 17 residues. Trimming stripped 0 bases from V and 1 base from J, with 10 bases between.

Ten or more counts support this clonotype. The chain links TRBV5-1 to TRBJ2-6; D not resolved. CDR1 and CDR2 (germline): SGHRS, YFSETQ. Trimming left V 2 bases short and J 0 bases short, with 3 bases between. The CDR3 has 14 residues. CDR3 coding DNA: TGCGCCAGCAGCTTAGGCTCTGGGGCCAACGTCCTGACTTTC. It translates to CASSLGSGANVLTF.

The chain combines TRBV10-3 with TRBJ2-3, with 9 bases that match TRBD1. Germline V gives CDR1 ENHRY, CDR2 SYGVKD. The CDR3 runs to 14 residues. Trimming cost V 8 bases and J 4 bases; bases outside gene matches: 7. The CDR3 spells CAIHTTGGSDTQYF. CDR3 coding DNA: TGTGCCATCCATACGACAGGGGGATCAGATACGCAGTATTTT.

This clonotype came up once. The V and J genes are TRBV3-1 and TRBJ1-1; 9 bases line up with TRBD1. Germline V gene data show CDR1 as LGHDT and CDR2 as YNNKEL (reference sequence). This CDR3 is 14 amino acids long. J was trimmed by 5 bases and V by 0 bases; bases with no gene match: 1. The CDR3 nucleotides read TGTGCCAGCAGCCAAGAAGACAGGGGGACTGAAGCTTTCTTT. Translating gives CASSQEDRGTEAFF. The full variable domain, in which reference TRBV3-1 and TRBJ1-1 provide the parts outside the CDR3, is DTAVSQTPKYLVTQMGNDKSIKCEQNLGHDTMYWYKQDSKKFLKIMFSYNNKELIINETVPNRFSPKSPDKAHLNLHINSLELGDSAVYFCASSQEDRGTEAFFGQGTRLTVV.

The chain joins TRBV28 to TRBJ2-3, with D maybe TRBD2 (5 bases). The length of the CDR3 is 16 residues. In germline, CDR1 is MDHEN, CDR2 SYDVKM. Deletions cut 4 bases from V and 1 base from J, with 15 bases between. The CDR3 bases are TGTGCCAGCAGTTCCTCCCTGCTTAGCGGCACAGATACGCAGTATTTT. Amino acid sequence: CASSSSLLSGTDTQYF.

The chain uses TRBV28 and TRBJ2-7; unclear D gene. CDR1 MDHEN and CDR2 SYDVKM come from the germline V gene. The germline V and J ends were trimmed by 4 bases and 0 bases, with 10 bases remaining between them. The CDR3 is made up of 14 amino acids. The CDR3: CASSSGGDSYEQYF. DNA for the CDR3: TGTGCCAGCAGTTCTGGCGGTGACTCCTACGAGCAGTACTTC. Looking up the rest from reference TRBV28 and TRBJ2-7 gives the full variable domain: DVKVTQSSRYLVKRTGEKVFLECVQDMDHENMFWYRQDPGLGLRLIYFSYDVKMKEKGDIPEGYSVSREKKERFSLILESASTNQTSMYLCASSSGGDSYEQYFGPGTRLTVT.

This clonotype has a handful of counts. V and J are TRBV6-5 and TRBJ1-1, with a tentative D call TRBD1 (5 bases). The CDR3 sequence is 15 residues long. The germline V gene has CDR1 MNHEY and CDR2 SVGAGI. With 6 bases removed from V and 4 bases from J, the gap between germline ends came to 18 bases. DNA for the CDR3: TGTGCCAGCAGCCTAAGCGCAGGGATCGGCACTGAAGCTTTCTTT. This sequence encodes CASSLSAGIGTEAFF.